This T cell receptor (beta chain) was documented in a study of human T cells and chemical hapten exposure. The wider study: Diagnoses of alopecia areata, totalis or universalis occurred in mostly female patients.

Germline CDR1 is SNHLY and CDR2 is FYNNEI. The CDR3 consists of 12 residues. V shed 10 bases and J shed 6 bases, with 15 bases lying between them. TCRdb re-called the RACE reads through MiXCR, storing one row per CDR3 protein. Of 370,000 or so distinct CDR3 sequences listed, approximately 4.4% are singletons. Concerning this clonotype: Its specificity is not known.

Noted time point: patch test 1, 2 weeks after DPC sensitization. As to treatment: therapeutic diphenylcyclopropenone sensitization with weekly scalp DPC. Suited to DPC and affected by alopecia, the donors ranged from 18 to 70 years old. Broader study findings: Sensitizing to DPC left TCRs with a frequency above 1 in 1000 unaltered. Having alopecia, the donors may differ immunologically from healthy people.

The chain carries TRBV2 and TRBJ1-2; TRBD1 is a possible D gene (6 bases). The TCR originated in a woman aged 45-65 years with alopecia areata. Some clones in this sample may be carry-over from other donors' samples. The sample was whole blood, taken in connection with sensitization to the hapten diphenylcyclopropenone (DPC). CDR3 nucleotides: TGTGCCATCAAACAGGGAGCTGATGGCTACACCTTC. This translates into CAIKQGADGYTF.